This T cell receptor beta chain was sequenced in a study of blood T cell repertoires in COVID-19. Study context: Spain, Italy and the United States supplied samples that represented acute and convalescent COVID-19.

Study processing details: Using reference gene primer amplification, nucleated cell counts were estimated. Here immunoSEQ multiplex PCR was the method, and the copy in TCRdb shows in-frame clones only, minus some. That table supplies the V and J calls and clone size; D and trimming were determined from the DNA. This table holds around 250,000 clones, around nine tenths found once. In this sample, this clone turned up a few times. Trimming took 1 base from V and 3 from J, leaving 9 bases between them. The CDR3 is 15 amino acids. Germline V gene sequence: CDR1 LGHNA, CDR2 YSLEER. The rearrangement links TRBV4-3 to TRBJ1-4; a possible D gene is TRBD1 (6 bases). This receptor was obtained from a woman aged 60-70 years who had recovered from COVID-19. The sequenced sample was peripheral blood. The DNA for the CDR3 is TGCGCCAGCAGCCAAGTGGGGGCAGCTAATGAAAAACTGTTTTTT. This codes for CASSQVGAANEKLFF.